Each of the 9 T cell receptor beta chains below was sequenced from the same sample in a study of T cell responses to AZD1222 COVID-19 vaccine. Repertoires were generated with immunoSEQ multiplex PCR, while TCRdb's copy carries only in-frame clones and drops some. The repertoire includes more than 95,000 clones, about nine tenths of them detected once, and 6% to 9% sits in the top ten. Here the sequenced sample was peripheral blood, taken on day 0 of AZD1222 vaccination. The receptors here all came from an adult in good health.

The chain links TRBV5-1 to TRBJ2-1; 10 bases are shared with TRBD2. V gave up 0 bases and J gave up 15 bases; unmatched junction bases: 9. Germline-derived CDR1 and CDR2 are SGHRS and YFSETQ. This CDR3 is built from 14 residues. Here the CDR3 reads CASSLDGTSEPGFF. CDR3 sequence (DNA): TGCGCCAGCAGCTTGGATGGGACTAGCGAACCCGGGTTCTTC. Full variable domain (outside the CDR3, taken from reference TRBV5-1 and TRBJ2-1): KAGVTQTPRYLIKTRGQQVTLSCSPISGHRSVSWYQQTPGQGLQFLFEYFSETQRNKGNFPGRFSGRQFSNSRSEMNVSTLELGDSALYLCASSLDGTSEPGFFGPGTRLTVL.

This rearrangement joins TRBV4-1 to TRBJ2-5; 7 positions match TRBD2. Losses at the gene ends were 0 bases for V and 5 bases for J; bases not matched to a gene: 12. The CDR3 runs 17 residues. The germline CDR1 and CDR2 sequences are MGHRA and YSYEKL. CDR3 sequence: CASSQEAVGRWMETQYF. CDR3 DNA sequence: TGCGCCAGCAGCCAAGAGGCGGTCGGGAGGTGGATGGAGACCCAGTACTTC.

CDR3: CASRRPSEEKLFF. Here the CDR3 DNA reads TGTGCCAGCAGGCGTCCCTCGGAGGAAAAACTGTTTTTT. V gene TRBV6-5 combines with J gene TRBJ1-4; D is ambiguous. CDR3 length equals 13 residues. The germline CDR1 and CDR2 sequences are MNHEY and SVGAGI. Trimming pared 6 bases from V and 8 bases from J, leaving 13 bases between.

This clone was counted once. The chain recombines TRBV5-6 with TRBJ2-7; 8 bases map to TRBD1. The CDR3 spans 15 residues. V was pared by 0 bases and J by 4 bases, with 6 bases of the junction left unmatched. Looked up from germline, CDR1 is SGHDT and CDR2 is YYEEEE. CDR3 coding DNA: TGTGCCAGCAGCTTGGGCAGGGGGCGCGGGTACGAGCAGTACTTC. Translating gives CASSLGRGRGYEQYF.

The CDR3 DNA follows: TGTGCCAGCAGGGGGGTGGGAAACTACGAGCAGTACTTC. This gives the protein CASRGVGNYEQYF. The rearrangement links TRBV27 to TRBJ2-7; perhaps D is TRBD1 or TRBD2 (5 bases each). Trimming shortened V by 6 bases and J by 3 bases, and 12 bases separated the two germline ends. CDR1 and CDR2 (germline): MNHEY, SMNVEV (reference sequence). This CDR3 comprises 13 residues.

The chain couples TRBV14 to TRBJ2-7; D might be TRBD1 (6 bases). The CDR3 extends over 13 amino acids. Deletions cut 1 base from V and 5 bases from J, with 9 bases between. Germline CDR1 is SGHDN and CDR2 is FVKESK. CDR3 residues: CASSQGGPNEQYF. The CDR3 bases are TGTGCCAGCAGCCAAGGGGGGCCAAACGAGCAGTACTTC.

In its sample, this clone was seen once. The genes are TRBV29-1 and TRBJ2-1; D is unclear. V was trimmed by 1 base and J by 2 bases, leaving 12 bases between them. The V gene's germline CDR1 is SQVTM and CDR2 ANQGSEA. The CDR3 covers 15 residues. CDR3 nucleotides: TGCAGCGTTGAAGGGGCAAGGGCAACCTACAATGAGCAGTTCTTC. Translation: CSVEGARATYNEQFF.

The gene calls are TRBV6-5 and TRBJ2-7; 10 nucleotides align to TRBD1. Looked up from germline, CDR1 is MNHEY and CDR2 is SVGAGI. The length of the CDR3 is 12 residues. The J segment lost 5 bases and the V segment lost 8 bases, leaving 3 bases of the junction unmatched. This CDR3 reads CASRDRGHEQYF. The DNA for the CDR3 is TGTGCCAGCCGGGACAGGGGCCACGAGCAGTACTTC.

The chain links TRBV4-1 to TRBJ2-7; 11 bases agree with TRBD1. V lost 1 base and J lost 4; bases outside the gene matches: 6. The CDR3 totals 16 residues. CDR1 MGHRA and CDR2 YSYEKL come from the germline V gene. CDR3 in amino acids: CASSQGTGGGLYEQYF. The CDR3 DNA reads as TGCGCCAGCAGCCAAGGGACAGGGGGCGGACTATACGAGCAGTACTTC.